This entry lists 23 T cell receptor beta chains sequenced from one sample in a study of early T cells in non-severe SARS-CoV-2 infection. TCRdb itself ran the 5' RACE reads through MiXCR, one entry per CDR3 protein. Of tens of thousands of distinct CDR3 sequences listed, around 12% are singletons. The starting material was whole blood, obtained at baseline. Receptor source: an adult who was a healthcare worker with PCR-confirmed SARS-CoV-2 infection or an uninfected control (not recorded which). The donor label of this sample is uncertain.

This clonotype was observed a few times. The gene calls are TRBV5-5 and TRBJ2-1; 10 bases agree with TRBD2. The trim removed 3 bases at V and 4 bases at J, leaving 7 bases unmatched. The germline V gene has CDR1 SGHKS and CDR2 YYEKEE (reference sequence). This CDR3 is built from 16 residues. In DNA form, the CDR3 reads TGTGCCAGCAGCTCTAGGGGACTAGCGAATTACAATGAGCAGTTCTTC. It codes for CASSSRGLANYNEQFF.

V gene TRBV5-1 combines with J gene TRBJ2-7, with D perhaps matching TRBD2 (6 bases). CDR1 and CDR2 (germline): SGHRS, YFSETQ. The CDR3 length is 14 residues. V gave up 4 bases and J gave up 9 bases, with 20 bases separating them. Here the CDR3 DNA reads TGCGCCAGCAGCGTCGGGACTGCGGAGGGAAGGCAGTACTTC. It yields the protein CASSVGTAEGRQYF.

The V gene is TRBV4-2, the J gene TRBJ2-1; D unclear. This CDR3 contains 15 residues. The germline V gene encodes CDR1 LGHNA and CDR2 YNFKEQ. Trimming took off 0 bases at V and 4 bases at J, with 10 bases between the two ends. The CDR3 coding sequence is TGTGCCAGCAGCCAAGATTCCGTGGCTTACAATGAGCAGTTCTTC. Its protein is CASSQDSVAYNEQFF.

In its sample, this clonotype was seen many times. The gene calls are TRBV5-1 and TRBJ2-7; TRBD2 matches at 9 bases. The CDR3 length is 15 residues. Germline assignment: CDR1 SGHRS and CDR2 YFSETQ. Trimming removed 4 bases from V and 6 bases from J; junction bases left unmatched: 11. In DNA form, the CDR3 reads TGCGCCAGCAGCCGTACGACTAGCGGATATGGCGAGCAGTACTTC. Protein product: CASSRTTSGYGEQYF.

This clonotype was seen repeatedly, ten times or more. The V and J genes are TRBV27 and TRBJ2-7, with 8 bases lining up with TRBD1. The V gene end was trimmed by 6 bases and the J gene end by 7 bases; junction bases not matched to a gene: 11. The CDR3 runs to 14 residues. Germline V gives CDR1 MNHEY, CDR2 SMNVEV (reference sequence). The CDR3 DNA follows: TGTGCCAGCAGCCCGGGACAGGCAGGTGGGGAGCAGTACTTC. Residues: CASSPGQAGGEQYF.

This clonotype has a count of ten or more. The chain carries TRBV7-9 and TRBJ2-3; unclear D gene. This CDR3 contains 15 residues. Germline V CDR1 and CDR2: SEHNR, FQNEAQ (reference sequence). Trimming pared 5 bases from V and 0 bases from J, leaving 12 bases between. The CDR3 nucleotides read TGTGCCAGCAGCCGACTCGCAACTAGCACAGATACGCAGTATTTT. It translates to CASSRLATSTDTQYF.

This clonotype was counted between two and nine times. As DNA, the CDR3 is TGTGCCAGCAGATATAGGACTAGCGGGAGTAAGCATGAGCAGTTCTTC. Encoded protein: CASRYRTSGSKHEQFF. The chain carries TRBV7-8 and TRBJ2-1, with TRBD2 matching 13 bases. Per the germline V gene, CDR1 is SGHVS and CDR2 is FQNEAQ. CDR3 length: 16 amino acids. V lost 6 bases to trimming and J lost 8 bases; unmatched junction nucleotides: 10. Variable domain in full (rest from reference TRBV7-8 and TRBJ2-1): GAGVSQSPRYKVAKRGQDVALRCDPISGHVSLFWYQQALGQGPEFLTYFQNEAQLDKSGLPSDRFFAERPEGSVSTLKIQRTQQEDSAVYLCASRYRTSGSKHEQFFGPGTRLTVL.

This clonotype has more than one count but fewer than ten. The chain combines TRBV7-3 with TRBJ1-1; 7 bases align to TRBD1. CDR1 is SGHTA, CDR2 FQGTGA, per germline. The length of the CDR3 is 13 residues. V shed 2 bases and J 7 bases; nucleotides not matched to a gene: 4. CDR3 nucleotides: TGTGCCAGCAGCTTATCCCGGGACAGTGAAGCTTTCTTT. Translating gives CASSLSRDSEAFF.

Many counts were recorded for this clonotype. CDR3 sequence: CASSEEHTEAFF. CDR3 nucleotides: TGTGCCAGCAGTGAAGAACACACTGAAGCTTTCTTT. This chain connects TRBV25-1 to TRBJ1-1, with D hard to call. This CDR3 contains 12 residues. Germline CDR1 and CDR2: MGHDK and SYGVNS. V was shortened by 2 bases and J by 3 bases, with 4 bases between the two germline ends.

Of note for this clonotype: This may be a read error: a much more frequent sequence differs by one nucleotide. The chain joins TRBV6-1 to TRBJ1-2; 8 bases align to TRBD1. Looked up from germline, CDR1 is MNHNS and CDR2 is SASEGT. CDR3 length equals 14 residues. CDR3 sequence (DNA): TGTGCCAGCAGTGAACAGGGGGCCTCCGATGGCTACGCCTTC. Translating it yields CASSEQGASDGYAF.

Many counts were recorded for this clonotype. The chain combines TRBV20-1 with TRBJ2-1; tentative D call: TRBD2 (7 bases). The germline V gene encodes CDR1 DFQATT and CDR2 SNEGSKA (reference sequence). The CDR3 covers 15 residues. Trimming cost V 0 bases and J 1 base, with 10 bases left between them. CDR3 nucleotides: TGCAGTGCTAGAGAAGGGGGGGCATCCTACAATGAGCAGTTCTTC. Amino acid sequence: CSAREGGASYNEQFF.

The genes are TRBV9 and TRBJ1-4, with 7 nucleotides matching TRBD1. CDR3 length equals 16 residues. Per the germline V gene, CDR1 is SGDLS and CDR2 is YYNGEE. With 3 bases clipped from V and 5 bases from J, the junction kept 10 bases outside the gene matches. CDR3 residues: CASSGDRGGSNEKLFF. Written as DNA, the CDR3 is TGTGCCAGCAGCGGGGACAGAGGGGGATCAAATGAAAAACTGTTTTTT. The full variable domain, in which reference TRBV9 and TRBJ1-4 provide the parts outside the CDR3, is DSGVTQTPKHLITATGQRVTLRCSPRSGDLSVYWYQQSLDQGLQFLIQYYNGEERAKGNILERFSAQQFPDLHSELNLSSLELGDSALYFCASSGDRGGSNEKLFFGSGTQLSVL.

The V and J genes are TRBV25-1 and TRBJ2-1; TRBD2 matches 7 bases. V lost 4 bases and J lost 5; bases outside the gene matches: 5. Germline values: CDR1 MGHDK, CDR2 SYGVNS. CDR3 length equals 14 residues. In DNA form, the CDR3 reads TGTGCCAGCAGTGTACTAGCGACTGACAATGAGCAGTTCTTC. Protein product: CASSVLATDNEQFF. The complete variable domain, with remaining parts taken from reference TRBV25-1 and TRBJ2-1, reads EADIYQTPRYLVIGTGKKITLECSQTMGHDKMYWYQQDPGMELHLIHYSYGVNSTEKGDLSSESTVSRIRTEHFPLTLESARPSHTSQYLCASSVLATDNEQFFGPGTRLTVL.

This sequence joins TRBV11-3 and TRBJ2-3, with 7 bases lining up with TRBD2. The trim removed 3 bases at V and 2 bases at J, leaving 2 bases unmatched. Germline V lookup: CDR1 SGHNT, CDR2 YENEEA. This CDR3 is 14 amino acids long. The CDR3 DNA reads TGTGCCAGCAGCTTGACTAGCAACACAGATACGCAGTATTTT. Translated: CASSLTSNTDTQYF.

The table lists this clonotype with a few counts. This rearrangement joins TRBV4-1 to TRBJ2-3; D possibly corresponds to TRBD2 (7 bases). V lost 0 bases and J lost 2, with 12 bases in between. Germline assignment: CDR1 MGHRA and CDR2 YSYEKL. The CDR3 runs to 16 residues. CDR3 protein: CASSQEWAGATDTQYF. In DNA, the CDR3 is TGCGCCAGCAGCCAAGAATGGGCGGGGGCCACAGATACGCAGTATTTT.

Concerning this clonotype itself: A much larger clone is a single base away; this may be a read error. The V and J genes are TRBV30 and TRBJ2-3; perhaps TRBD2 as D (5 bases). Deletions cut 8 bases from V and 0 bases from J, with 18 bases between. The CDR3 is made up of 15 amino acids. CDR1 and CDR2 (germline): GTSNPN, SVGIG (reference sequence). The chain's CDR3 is CARRSISGSTDTQYF. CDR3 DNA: TGTGCCCGCCGGAGCATAAGCGGTAGCACAGATACGCAGTATTTT.

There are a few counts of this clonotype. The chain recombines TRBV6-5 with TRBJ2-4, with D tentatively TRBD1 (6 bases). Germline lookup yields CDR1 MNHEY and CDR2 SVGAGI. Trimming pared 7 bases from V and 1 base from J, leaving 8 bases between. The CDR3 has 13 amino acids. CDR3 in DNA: TGTGCCAGCACAGGACAGGCCAAAAACATTCAGTACTTC. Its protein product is CASTGQAKNIQYF.

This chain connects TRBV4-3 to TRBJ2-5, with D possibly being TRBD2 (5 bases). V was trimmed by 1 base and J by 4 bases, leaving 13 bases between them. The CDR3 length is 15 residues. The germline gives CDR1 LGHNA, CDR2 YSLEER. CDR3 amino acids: CASSQVASNTETQYF. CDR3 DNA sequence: TGCGCCAGCAGCCAAGTCGCTAGCAATACAGAGACCCAGTACTTC.

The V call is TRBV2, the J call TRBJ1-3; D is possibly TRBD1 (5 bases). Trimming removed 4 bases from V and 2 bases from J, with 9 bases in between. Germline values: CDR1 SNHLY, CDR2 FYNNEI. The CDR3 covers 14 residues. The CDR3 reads CASSAQGPGNTIYF. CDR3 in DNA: TGTGCCAGCAGTGCCCAGGGCCCTGGAAACACCATATATTTT.

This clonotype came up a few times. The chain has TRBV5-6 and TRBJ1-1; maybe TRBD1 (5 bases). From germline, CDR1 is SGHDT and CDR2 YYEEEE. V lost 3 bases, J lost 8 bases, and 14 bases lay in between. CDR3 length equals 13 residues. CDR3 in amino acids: CASSWPGTEEAFF. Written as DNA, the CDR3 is TGTGCCAGCAGCTGGCCCGGGACGGAGGAAGCTTTCTTT.

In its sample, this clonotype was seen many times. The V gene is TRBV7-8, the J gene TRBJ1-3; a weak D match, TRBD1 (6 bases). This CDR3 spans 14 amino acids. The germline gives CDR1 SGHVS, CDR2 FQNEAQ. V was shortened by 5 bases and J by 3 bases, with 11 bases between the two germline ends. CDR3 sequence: CASSPGAIGNTIYF. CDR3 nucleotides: TGTGCCAGCAGCCCAGGGGCAATTGGAAACACCATATATTTT.

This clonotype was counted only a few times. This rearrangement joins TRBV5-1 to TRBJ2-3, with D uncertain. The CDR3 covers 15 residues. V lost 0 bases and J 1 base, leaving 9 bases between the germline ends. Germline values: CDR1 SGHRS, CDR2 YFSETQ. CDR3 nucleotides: TGCGCCAGCAGCTTGGCGGTGGCTGGCACAGATACGCAGTATTTT. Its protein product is CASSLAVAGTDTQYF.

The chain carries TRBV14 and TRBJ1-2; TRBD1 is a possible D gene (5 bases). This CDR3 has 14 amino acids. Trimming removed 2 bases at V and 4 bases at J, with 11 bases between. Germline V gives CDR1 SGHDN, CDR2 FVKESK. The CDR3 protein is CASSQTGAGYGYTF. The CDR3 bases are TGTGCCAGCAGCCAAACCGGGGCCGGCTATGGCTACACCTTC.